The entry below gives a single T cell receptor (beta chain) sequence along with its context. Germline V gene data show CDR1 as SEHNR and CDR2 as FQNEAQ (reference sequence). CDR3 length: 15 residues. V was clipped by 4 bases and J by 6 bases; unmatched bases: 8. This record belongs to a study of control samples from healthy donors and cancer patients. Libraries were prepared by immunoSEQ multiplex PCR; TCRdb keeps only in-frame clonotypes and omits some of them. The sample yields 160,000 or so clones, 80% to 95% seen once. This rearrangement joins TRBV7-9 to TRBJ2-7, with 11 positions matching TRBD2. This TCR was sampled from a woman aged 25 to 39 in good health. Material for sequencing was blood. CDR3 sequence: CASSSIAGGPGEQYF. The CDR3 nucleotides read TGTGCCAGCAGCTCTATAGCGGGAGGGCCGGGCGAGCAGTACTTC.